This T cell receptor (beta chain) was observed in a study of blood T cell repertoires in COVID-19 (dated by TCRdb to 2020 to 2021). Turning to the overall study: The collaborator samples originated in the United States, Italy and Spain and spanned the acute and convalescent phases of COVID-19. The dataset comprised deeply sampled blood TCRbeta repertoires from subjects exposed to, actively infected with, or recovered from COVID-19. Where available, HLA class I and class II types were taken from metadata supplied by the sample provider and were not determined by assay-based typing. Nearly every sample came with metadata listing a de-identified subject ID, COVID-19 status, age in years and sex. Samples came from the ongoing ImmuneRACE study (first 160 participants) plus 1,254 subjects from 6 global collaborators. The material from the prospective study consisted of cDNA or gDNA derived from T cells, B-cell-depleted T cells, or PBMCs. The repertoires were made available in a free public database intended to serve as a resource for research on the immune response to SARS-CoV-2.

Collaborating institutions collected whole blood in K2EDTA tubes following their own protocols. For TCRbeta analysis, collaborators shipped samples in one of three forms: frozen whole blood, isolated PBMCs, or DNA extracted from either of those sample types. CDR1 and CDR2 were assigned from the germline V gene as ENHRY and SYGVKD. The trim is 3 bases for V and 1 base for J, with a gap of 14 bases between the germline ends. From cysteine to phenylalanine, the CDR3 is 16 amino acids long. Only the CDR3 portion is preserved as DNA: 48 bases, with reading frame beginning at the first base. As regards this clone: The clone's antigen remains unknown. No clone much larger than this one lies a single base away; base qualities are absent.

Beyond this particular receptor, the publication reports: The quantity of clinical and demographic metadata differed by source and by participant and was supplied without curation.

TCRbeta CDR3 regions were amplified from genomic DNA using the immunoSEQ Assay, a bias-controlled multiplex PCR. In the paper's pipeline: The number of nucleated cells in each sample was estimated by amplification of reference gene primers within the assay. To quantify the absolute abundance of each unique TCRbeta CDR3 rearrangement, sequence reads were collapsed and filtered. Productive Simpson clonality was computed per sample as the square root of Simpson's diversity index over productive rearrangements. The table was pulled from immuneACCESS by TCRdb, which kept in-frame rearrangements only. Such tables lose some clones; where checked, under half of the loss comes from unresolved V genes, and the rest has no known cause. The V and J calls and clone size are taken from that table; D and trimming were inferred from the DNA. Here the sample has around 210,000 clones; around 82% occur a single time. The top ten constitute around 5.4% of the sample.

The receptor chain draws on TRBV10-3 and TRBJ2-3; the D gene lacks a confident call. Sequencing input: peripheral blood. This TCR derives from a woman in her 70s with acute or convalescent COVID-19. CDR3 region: CAISELAEAGTDTQYF. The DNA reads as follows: TGTGCCATCAGTGAATTGGCCGAGGCTGGCACAGATACGCAGTATTTT.